Listed below are T cell receptor beta chains from one sample, sequenced in a study of radiation and T cells in renal cell carcinoma. Clones were sequenced by immunoSEQ multiplex PCR, and TCRdb holds only the in-frame ones, with some missing. This sample carries about 140,000 clones, approximately 82% of them seen once, and the ten largest clones take under 25%. The specimen comprised blood, sampled from a patient whose treatment included radiotherapy and nephrectomy. The receptors come from a woman aged 45-60 years with renal cell carcinoma. The CDR3 runs from the conserved cysteine through the conserved F or W. D genes are given only for firm matches. Clone sizes are given selectively: once, few, many, or a class where the clone is expanded.

V gene: TRBV4-2; clone size: NA; D gene: TRBD2; J gene: TRBJ2-1; CDR3 protein: CASSLGTSGLHHSYNEQFF; CDR3 DNA: TGTGCCAGCAGCCTGGGGACTAGCGGCCTCCACCACTCCTACAATGAGCAGTTCTTC
V gene: TRBV11-2; clone size: few; D gene: NA; J gene: TRBJ2-1; CDR3 protein: CASNREGSYNEQFF; CDR3 DNA: TGTGCCAGTAACAGGGAGGGGTCCTACAATGAGCAGTTCTTC
V gene: TRBV2; clone size: NA; D gene: TRBD1; J gene: TRBJ2-2; CDR3 protein: CASTRDRVVGELFF; CDR3 DNA: TGTGCCAGCACCAGGGACAGGGTGGTCGGGGAGCTGTTTTTT
V gene: TRBV5-1; clone size: NA; D gene: NA; J gene: TRBJ2-2; CDR3 protein: CASLRGSNTGELFF; CDR3 DNA: TGCGCCAGCCTCCGGGGATCGAACACCGGGGAGCTGTTTTTT
V gene: TRBV25-1; clone size: NA; D gene: NA; J gene: TRBJ2-7; CDR3 protein: CASRDGFYEQYF; CDR3 DNA: TGTGCCAGCAGGGACGGGTTCTACGAGCAGTACTTC
V gene: TRBV7-2; clone size: NA; D gene: NA; J gene: TRBJ1-5; CDR3 protein: CASSLDSNQPQHF; CDR3 DNA: TGTGCCAGCAGCTTAGATAGCAATCAGCCCCAGCATTTT
V gene: TRBV18; clone size: NA; D gene: NA; J gene: TRBJ2-5; CDR3 protein: CASSPTSDRGPGTQYF; CDR3 DNA: TGTGCCAGCTCACCAACCTCTGACCGGGGGCCCGGGACCCAGTACTTC
V gene: TRBV6-5; clone size: NA; D gene: NA; J gene: TRBJ1-4; CDR3 protein: CASRLHGGRDEKLFF; CDR3 DNA: TGTGCCAGCAGATTACATGGGGGCCGGGATGAAAAACTGTTTTTT
V gene: TRBV9; clone size: NA; D gene: NA; J gene: TRBJ1-1; CDR3 protein: CASSHRRLGNLAFF; CDR3 DNA: TGTGCCAGCAGCCATCGAAGGTTGGGGAATCTAGCTTTCTTT
V gene: TRBV6-1; clone size: NA; D gene: NA; J gene: TRBJ1-1; CDR3 protein: CASSEPAAGTSFF; CDR3 DNA: TGTGCCAGCAGTGAACCCGCGGCAGGGACTTCTTTCTTT
V gene: TRBV6-1; clone size: NA; D gene: NA; J gene: TRBJ2-2; CDR3 protein: CAIQGSGENTGELFF; CDR3 DNA: TGTGCCATCCAGGGGAGCGGAGAGAACACCGGGGAGCTGTTTTTT
V gene: TRBV19; clone size: NA; D gene: TRBD1; J gene: TRBJ1-5; CDR3 protein: CASSMDRDISQPQHF; CDR3 DNA: TGTGCCAGTAGTATGGACAGGGACATCAGTCAGCCCCAGCATTTT
V gene: TRBV7-2; clone size: NA; D gene: TRBD2; J gene: TRBJ2-1; CDR3 protein: CASLISGGPAGEQFF; CDR3 DNA: TGTGCCAGCCTAATTAGCGGGGGGCCCGCAGGAGAGCAGTTCTTC
V gene: TRBV4-3; clone size: NA; D gene: TRBD1; J gene: TRBJ1-2; CDR3 protein: CASSQRQGVESGYTF; CDR3 DNA: TGCGCCAGCAGCCAACGACAGGGCGTGGAAAGCGGCTACACCTTC
V gene: TRBV28; clone size: NA; D gene: NA; J gene: TRBJ1-1; CDR3 protein: CASSLVDTEAFF; CDR3 DNA: TGTGCCAGCAGTTTGGTGGACACTGAAGCTTTCTTT
V gene: TRBV4-1; clone size: NA; D gene: TRBD1; J gene: TRBJ1-4; CDR3 protein: CASSQDHGTGPIGKLFF; CDR3 DNA: TGCGCCAGCAGCCAAGATCACGGGACAGGCCCTATTGGAAAACTGTTTTTT
V gene: TRBV7-2; clone size: NA; D gene: NA; J gene: TRBJ1-1; CDR3 protein: CASSGKPGAFF; CDR3 DNA: TGTGCCAGCAGCGGGAAGCCCGGAGCTTTCTTT
V gene: TRBV5-1; clone size: NA; D gene: NA; J gene: TRBJ2-6; CDR3 protein: CASSPGRGFGANVLTF; CDR3 DNA: TGCGCCAGCAGCCCGGGGCGGGGATTCGGGGCCAACGTCCTGACTTTC
V gene: TRBV18; clone size: NA; D gene: NA; J gene: TRBJ1-5; CDR3 protein: CASSPPGNRNQPQHF; CDR3 DNA: TGTGCCAGCTCACCACCGGGAAATCGCAATCAGCCCCAGCATTTT
V gene: TRBV27; clone size: NA; D gene: NA; J gene: TRBJ2-3; CDR3 protein: CASSRTVLGDTQYF; CDR3 DNA: TGTGCCAGCAGCCGGACAGTCTTGGGAGATACGCAGTATTTT
V gene: TRBV30; clone size: few; D gene: NA; J gene: TRBJ1-5; CDR3 protein: CAWSDRNNQPQHF; CDR3 DNA: TGTGCCTGGAGTGACAGGAACAATCAGCCCCAGCATTTT
V gene: TRBV10-3; clone size: NA; D gene: NA; J gene: TRBJ2-3; CDR3 protein: CAISESPTTGTDTQYF; CDR3 DNA: TGTGCCATCAGTGAGTCCCCTACGACAGGCACAGATACGCAGTATTTT
V gene: TRBV20-1; clone size: few; D gene: NA; J gene: TRBJ1-5; CDR3 protein: CSAGQPQHF; CDR3 DNA: TGCAGTGCGGGTCAGCCCCAGCATTTT
V gene: TRBV7-2; clone size: NA; D gene: NA; J gene: TRBJ1-2; CDR3 protein: CASSSPTKPRYGYTF; CDR3 DNA: TGTGCCAGCAGCTCGCCGACCAAGCCAAGATATGGCTACACCTTC
V gene: TRBV6-5; clone size: NA; D gene: TRBD2; J gene: TRBJ2-7; CDR3 protein: CASSYSQLADEQYF; CDR3 DNA: TGTGCCAGCAGTTACTCCCAACTAGCGGACGAGCAGTACTTC
V gene: TRBV5-6; clone size: NA; D gene: TRBD2; J gene: TRBJ2-7; CDR3 protein: CASSAGLAGGYEQYF; CDR3 DNA: TGTGCCAGCAGCGCAGGACTAGCGGGGGGCTACGAGCAGTACTTC
V gene: TRBV6-5; clone size: once; D gene: NA; J gene: TRBJ1-4; CDR3 protein: CASSRGIANEKLFF; CDR3 DNA: TGTGCCAGCAGTCGGGGTATAGCTAATGAAAAACTGTTTTTT
V gene: TRBV9; clone size: NA; D gene: NA; J gene: TRBJ2-7; CDR3 protein: CASSPRDSRGTYEQYF; CDR3 DNA: TGTGCCAGCAGCCCCCGGGACTCCCGGGGTACCTACGAGCAGTACTTC
V gene: TRBV29-1; clone size: NA; D gene: TRBD1; J gene: TRBJ1-5; CDR3 protein: CSAGGSNQPQHF; CDR3 DNA: TGCAGCGCAGGGGGATCCAATCAGCCCCAGCATTTT
V gene: TRBV9; clone size: NA; D gene: TRBD1; J gene: TRBJ2-7; CDR3 protein: CASSREGQGFAEQYF; CDR3 DNA: TGTGCCAGCAGCCGAGAGGGACAGGGGTTCGCCGAGCAGTACTTC
V gene: TRBV2; clone size: NA; D gene: NA; J gene: TRBJ1-1; CDR3 protein: CASSAEGPDTEAFF; CDR3 DNA: TGTGCCAGCAGTGCCGAAGGGCCGGACACTGAAGCTTTCTTT
V gene: TRBV6-6; clone size: NA; D gene: NA; J gene: TRBJ2-2; CDR3 protein: CASSTDRTANTGELFF; CDR3 DNA: TGTGCCAGCAGTACTGACAGGACTGCGAACACCGGGGAGCTGTTTTTT
V gene: TRBV5-1; clone size: NA; D gene: NA; J gene: TRBJ2-3; CDR3 protein: CASSLGGSTDTQYF; CDR3 DNA: TGCGCCAGCAGCTTGGGCGGAAGCACAGATACGCAGTATTTT
V gene: TRBV14; clone size: NA; D gene: TRBD1; J gene: TRBJ2-5; CDR3 protein: CASSRLRDRGGQETQYF; CDR3 DNA: TGTGCCAGCAGCCGGCTGAGGGACAGAGGGGGTCAAGAGACCCAGTACTTC
V gene: TRBV7-8; clone size: NA; D gene: NA; J gene: TRBJ1-1; CDR3 protein: CASSLLTANTEAFF; CDR3 DNA: TGTGCCAGCAGCTTACTTACGGCGAACACTGAAGCTTTCTTT
V gene: TRBV30; clone size: NA; D gene: TRBD1; J gene: TRBJ2-7; CDR3 protein: CAWSATGTGASEQYF; CDR3 DNA: TGTGCCTGGAGTGCTACCGGGACAGGGGCCAGTGAGCAGTACTTC
V gene: TRBV5-5; clone size: NA; D gene: TRBD1; J gene: TRBJ2-3; CDR3 protein: CASSYGQGGDTQYF; CDR3 DNA: TGTGCCAGCAGCTATGGACAGGGAGGAGATACGCAGTATTTT